The T cell receptor beta chain described here comes from a study of cytomegalovirus exposure and HLA in healthy donors. Overall study context: The roughly 120 validation repertoires matched the 600 to 700 first-cohort repertoires in platform, a later analysis reported. Study findings and constraints: Subsequent analysis revealed that first-cohort TCR clusters tended to co-occur in the 100 to 150 validation repertoires. Reports described diagnosis of cytomegalovirus status by the classifier as highly specific and sensitive. Cytomegalovirus association was listed for approximately 150 TCR beta chains.

TCRdb's table, derived via immunoSEQ multiplex PCR, lists solely in-frame clones and lacks some. The table shows 300,000 or so clones, with 88% occurring only once. Note on this clone: Its antigen remains unidentified.

V lost 3 bases and J lost 1, with 12 bases in between. Germline CDR1 reads SNHLY; CDR2 reads FYNNEI. The CDR3 runs 15 residues. Input material: PBMCs. This TCR derives from a man aged 25-40 years in good health and CMV-seronegative. This chain uses TRBV2 with TRBJ2-5; possible D gene TRBD1, 5 bases. CDR3 in amino acids: CASSEGRPSQETQYF. CDR3 coding DNA: TGTGCCAGCAGTGAGGGGCGGCCCAGCCAAGAGACCCAGTACTTC.